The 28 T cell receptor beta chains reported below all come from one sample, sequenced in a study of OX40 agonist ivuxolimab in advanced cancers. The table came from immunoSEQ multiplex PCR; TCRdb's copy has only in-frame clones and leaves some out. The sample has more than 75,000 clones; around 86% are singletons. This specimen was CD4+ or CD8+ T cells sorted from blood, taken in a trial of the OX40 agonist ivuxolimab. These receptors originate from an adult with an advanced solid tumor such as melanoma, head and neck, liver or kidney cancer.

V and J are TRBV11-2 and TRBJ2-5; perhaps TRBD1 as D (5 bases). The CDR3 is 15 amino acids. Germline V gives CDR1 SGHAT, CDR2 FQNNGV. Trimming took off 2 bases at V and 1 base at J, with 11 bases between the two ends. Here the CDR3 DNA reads TGTGCCAGCAGCTTAAGGCGAACAGGCCAAGAGACCCAGTACTTC. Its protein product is CASSLRRTGQETQYF.

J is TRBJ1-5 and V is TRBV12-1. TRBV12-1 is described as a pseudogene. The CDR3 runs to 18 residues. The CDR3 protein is CASSSRQGGTQSDQPQHF. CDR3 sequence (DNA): TGTGCCAGCAGCTCCAGACAGGGAGGGACCCAATCGGATCAGCCCCAGCATTTT.

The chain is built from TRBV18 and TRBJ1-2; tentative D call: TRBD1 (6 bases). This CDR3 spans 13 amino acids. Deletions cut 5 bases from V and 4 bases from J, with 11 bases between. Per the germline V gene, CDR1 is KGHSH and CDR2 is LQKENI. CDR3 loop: CASSVTGPYGYTF. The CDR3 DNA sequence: TGTGCCAGCTCAGTGACAGGACCCTATGGCTACACCTTC.

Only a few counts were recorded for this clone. The CDR3 protein is CAWSLDLRQPQHF. The DNA for the CDR3 is TGTGCCTGGAGTTTAGATTTACGTCAGCCCCAGCATTTT. The chain has TRBV30 and TRBJ1-5; D is undetermined. Germline CDR1 reads GTSNPN; CDR2 reads SVGIG (reference sequence). Trimming shortened V by 2 bases and J by 6 bases, and 11 bases separated the two germline ends. The CDR3 consists of 13 residues.

The CDR3 nucleotides read TGTGCCAGTAGTATTTCGGGGAGGGGTAACACCGGGGAGCTGTTTTTT. This codes for CASSISGRGNTGELFF. This chain joins TRBV19 and TRBJ2-2; 7 positions agree with TRBD2. The CDR3 has 16 amino acids. J gave up 2 bases and V 3 bases, and 6 bases lay outside the gene matches. CDR1 is LNHDA, CDR2 SQIVND, per germline (reference sequence).

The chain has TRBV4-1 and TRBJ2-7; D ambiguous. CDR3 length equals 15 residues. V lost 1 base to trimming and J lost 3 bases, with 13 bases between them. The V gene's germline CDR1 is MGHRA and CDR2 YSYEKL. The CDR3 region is CASSQGRIENYEQYF. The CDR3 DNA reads TGCGCCAGCAGCCAAGGACGGATCGAGAACTACGAGCAGTACTTC.

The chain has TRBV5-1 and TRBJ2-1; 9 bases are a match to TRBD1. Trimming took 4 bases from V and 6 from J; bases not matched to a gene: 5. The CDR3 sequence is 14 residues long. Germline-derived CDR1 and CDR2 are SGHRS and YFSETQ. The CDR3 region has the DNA TGCGCCAGCAGCGTGTGGACAGGGGCCAATGAGCAGTTCTTC. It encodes CASSVWTGANEQFF.

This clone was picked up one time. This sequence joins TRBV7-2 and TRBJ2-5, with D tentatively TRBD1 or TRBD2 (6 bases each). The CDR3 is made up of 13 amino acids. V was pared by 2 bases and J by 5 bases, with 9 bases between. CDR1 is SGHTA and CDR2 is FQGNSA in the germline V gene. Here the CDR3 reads CASSLRGRETQYF. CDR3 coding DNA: TGTGCCAGCAGCTTAAGGGGGAGGGAGACCCAGTACTTC.

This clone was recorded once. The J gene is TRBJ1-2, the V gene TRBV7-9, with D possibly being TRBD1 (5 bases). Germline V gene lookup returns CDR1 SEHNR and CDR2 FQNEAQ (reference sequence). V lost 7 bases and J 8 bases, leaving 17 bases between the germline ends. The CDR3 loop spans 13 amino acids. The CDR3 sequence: CASIPAGGTGYTF. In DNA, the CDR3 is TGTGCCAGCATTCCCGCCGGAGGGACCGGCTACACCTTC. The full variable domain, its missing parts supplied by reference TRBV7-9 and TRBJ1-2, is DTGVSQNPRHKITKRGQNVTFRCDPISEHNRLYWYRQTLGQGPEFLTYFQNEAQLEKSRLLSDRFSAERPKGSFSTLEIQRTEQGDSAMYLCASIPAGGTGYTFGSGTRLTVV.

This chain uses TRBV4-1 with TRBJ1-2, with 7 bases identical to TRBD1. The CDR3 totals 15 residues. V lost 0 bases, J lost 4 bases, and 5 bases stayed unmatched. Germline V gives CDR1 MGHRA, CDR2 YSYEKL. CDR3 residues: CASSQEDRPSYGYTF. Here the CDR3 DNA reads TGCGCCAGCAGCCAAGAGGACAGGCCGAGCTATGGCTACACCTTC.

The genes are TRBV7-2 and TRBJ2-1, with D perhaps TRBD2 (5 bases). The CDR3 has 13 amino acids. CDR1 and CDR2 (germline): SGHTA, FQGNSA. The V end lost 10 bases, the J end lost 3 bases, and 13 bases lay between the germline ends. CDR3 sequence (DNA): TGTGCCACCGAACTCCGGGACTACAATGAGCAGTTCTTC. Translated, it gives CATELRDYNEQFF.

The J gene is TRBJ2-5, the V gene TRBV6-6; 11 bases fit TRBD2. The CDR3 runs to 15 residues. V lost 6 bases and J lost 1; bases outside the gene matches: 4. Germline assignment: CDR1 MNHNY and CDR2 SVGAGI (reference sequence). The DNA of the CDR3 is TGTGCCAGCAGGGGACTAGCGGCGACCCAAGAGACCCAGTACTTC. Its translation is CASRGLAATQETQYF.

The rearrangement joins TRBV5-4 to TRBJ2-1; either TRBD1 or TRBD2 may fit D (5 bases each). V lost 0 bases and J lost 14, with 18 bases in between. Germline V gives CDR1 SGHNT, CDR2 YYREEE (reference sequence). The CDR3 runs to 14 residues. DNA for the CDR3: TGTGCCAGCAGCTTGGCTTCGGTATCACTAGGGGAGTTCTTC. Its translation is CASSLASVSLGEFF.

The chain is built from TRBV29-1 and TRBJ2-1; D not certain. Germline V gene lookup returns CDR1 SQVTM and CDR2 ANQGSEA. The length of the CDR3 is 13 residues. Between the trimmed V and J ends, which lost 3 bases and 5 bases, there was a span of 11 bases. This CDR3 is CSVDRHGNNEQFF. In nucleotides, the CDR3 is TGCAGCGTTGATCGACACGGTAACAATGAGCAGTTCTTC.

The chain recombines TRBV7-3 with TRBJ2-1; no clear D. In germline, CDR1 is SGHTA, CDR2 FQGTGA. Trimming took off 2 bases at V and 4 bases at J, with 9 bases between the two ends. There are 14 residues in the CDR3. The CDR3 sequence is CASSLSAEYNEQFF. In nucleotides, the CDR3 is TGTGCCAGCAGCTTATCTGCAGAGTACAATGAGCAGTTCTTC.

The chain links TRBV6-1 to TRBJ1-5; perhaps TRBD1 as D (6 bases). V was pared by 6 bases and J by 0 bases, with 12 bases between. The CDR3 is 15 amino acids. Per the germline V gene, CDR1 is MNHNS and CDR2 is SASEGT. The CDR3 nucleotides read TGTGCCAGCAGACAGGGAACCTTTAGCAATCAGCCCCAGCATTTT. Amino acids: CASRQGTFSNQPQHF.

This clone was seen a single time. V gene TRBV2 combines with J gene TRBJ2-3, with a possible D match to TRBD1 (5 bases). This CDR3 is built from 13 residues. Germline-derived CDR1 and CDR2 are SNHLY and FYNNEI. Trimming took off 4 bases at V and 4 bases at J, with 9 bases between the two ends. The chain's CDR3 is CASSVARADTQYF. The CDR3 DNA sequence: TGTGCCAGCAGTGTCGCCAGGGCAGATACGCAGTATTTT.

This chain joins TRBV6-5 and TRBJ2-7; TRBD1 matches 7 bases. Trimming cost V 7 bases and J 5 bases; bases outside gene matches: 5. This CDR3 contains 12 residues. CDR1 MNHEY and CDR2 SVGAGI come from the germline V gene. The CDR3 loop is CASTMRGHEQYF. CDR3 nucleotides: TGTGCCAGCACCATGAGGGGGCACGAGCAGTACTTC.

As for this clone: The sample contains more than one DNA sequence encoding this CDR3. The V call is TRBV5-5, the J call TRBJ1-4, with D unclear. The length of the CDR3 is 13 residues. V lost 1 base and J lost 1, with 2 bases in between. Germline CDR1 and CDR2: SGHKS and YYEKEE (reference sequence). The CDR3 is CASSLLTNEKLFF. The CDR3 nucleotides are TGTGCCAGCAGCTTGTTAACTAATGAAAAACTGTTTTTT.

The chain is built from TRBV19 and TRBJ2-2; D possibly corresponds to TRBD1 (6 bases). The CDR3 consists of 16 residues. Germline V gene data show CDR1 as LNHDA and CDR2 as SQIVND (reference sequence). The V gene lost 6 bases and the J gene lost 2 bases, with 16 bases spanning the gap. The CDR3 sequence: CASRPPGTSNTGELFF. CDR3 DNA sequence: TGTGCCAGTAGGCCCCCCGGGACATCTAACACCGGGGAGCTGTTTTTT.

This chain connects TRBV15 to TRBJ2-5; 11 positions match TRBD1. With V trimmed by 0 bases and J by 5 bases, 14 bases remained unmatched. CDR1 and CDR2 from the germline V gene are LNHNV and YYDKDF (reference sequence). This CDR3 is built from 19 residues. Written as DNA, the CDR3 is TGTGCCACCAGCAGAGATCTCCCGGGACAGGGGGGGTTGACGGAGACCCAGTACTTC. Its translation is CATSRDLPGQGGLTETQYF.

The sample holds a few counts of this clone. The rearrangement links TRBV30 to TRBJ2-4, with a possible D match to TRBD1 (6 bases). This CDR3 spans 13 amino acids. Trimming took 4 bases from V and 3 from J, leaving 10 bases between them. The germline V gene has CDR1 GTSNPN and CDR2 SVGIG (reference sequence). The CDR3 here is CAWNREGKNIQYF. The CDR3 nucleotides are TGTGCCTGGAACAGGGAAGGCAAAAACATTCAGTACTTC.

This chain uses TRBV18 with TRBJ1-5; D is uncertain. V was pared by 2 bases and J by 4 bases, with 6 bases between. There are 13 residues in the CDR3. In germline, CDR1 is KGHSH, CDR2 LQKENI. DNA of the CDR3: TGTGCCAGCTCACCAACAGTTAATCAGCCCCAGCATTTT. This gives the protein CASSPTVNQPQHF.

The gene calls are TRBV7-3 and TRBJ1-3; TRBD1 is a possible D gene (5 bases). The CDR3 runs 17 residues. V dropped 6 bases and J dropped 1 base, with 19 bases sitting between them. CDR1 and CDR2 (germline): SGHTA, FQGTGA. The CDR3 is CASSRSGGHKSGNTIYF. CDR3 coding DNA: TGTGCCAGCAGTCGTTCGGGCGGACACAAGTCTGGAAACACCATATATTTT.

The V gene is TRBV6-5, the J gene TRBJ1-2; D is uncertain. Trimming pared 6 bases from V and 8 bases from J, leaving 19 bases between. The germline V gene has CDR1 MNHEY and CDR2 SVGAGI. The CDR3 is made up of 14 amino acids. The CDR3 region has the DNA TGTGCCAGCAGAACCGAAGGCAGGACTGGGGGCTACACCTTC. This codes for CASRTEGRTGGYTF.

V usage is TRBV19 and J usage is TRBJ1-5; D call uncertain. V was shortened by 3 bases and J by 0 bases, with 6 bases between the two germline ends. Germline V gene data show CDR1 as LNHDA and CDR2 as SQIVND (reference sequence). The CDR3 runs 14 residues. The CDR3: CASSIVSSNQPQHF. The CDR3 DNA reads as TGTGCCAGTAGTATCGTCTCTAGCAATCAGCCCCAGCATTTT.

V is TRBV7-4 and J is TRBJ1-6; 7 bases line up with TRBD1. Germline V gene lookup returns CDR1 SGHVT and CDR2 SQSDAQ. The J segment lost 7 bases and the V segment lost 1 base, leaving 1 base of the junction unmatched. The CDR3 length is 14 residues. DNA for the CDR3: TGTGCCAGCAGCTTAGAACAGGGGAATTCACCCCTCCACTTT. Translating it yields CASSLEQGNSPLHF.

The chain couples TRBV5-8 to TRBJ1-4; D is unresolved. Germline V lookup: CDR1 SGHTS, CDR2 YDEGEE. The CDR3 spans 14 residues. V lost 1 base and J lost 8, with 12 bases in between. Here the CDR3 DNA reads TGTGCCAGCAGCTTGCCGGGAGGAGGCGAAAAACTGTTTTTT. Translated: CASSLPGGGEKLFF.